This TCR beta chain derives from a study of Graves' ophthalmopathy and Graves' hyperthyroidism. This clonotype occurred many times. As yet, its antigen is unknown. Trimming removed 3 bases at V and 2 bases at J, with 14 bases between. CDR1 is GTSNPN and CDR2 is SVGIG in the germline V gene (reference sequence). The CDR3 totals 14 residues. Study results and limitations: A 13-signature model separated ophthalmopathy from stable hyperthyroidism, around 90% sensitivity, 75% to 84% specificity.

RNA transcripts served as template for amplifying TCR beta CDR3 sequences. Second-round multiplex PCR followed a first-round RT-PCR using HTBI primers. TCRdb itself ran the multiplex PCR reads through MiXCR, one entry per CDR3 protein. The repertoire has under 400,000 distinct CDR3 sequences, roughly 17% of them found once; the top ten carry about 12%. This chain links TRBV30 with TRBJ2-7, with D possibly being TRBD1 or TRBD2 (5 bases each). The sequence came from an adult man with Graves' ophthalmopathy. Sequences were obtained from peripheral blood. The CDR3 loop is CAWSSGRNTYEQYF. The CDR3 DNA sequence: TGTGCCTGGAGCTCGGGGCGGAACACCTACGAGCAGTACTTC.